Each of the 27 T cell receptor beta chains below was sequenced from the same sample in a study of blood T cell repertoires in COVID-19. The repertoire was sequenced with immunoSEQ multiplex PCR; TCRdb's copy has only in-frame clones and lacks some. The sample lists roughly 200,000 clones; about 85% were seen once. The sequencing sample was made of peripheral blood. The receptors were gathered from a man aged 55 to 69 with active or convalescent COVID-19.

The rearrangement joins TRBV5-1 to TRBJ1-2; D may be TRBD1 (6 bases). The CDR3 loop spans 13 amino acids. Germline V gene data show CDR1 as SGHRS and CDR2 as YFSETQ. V shed 0 bases and J shed 8 bases, with 11 bases lying between them. For the CDR3, the DNA is TGCGCCAGCAGCTTGGGGACAGCTAACGGCTACACCTTC. This translates into CASSLGTANGYTF.

The CDR3 spells CASDPGGPDNEQFF. For the CDR3, the DNA is TGTGCCAGTGACCCGGGGGGGCCAGACAATGAGCAGTTCTTC. This chain links TRBV6-5 with TRBJ2-1, with 8 bases matching TRBD2. Trimming removed 9 bases from V and 5 bases from J; junction bases left unmatched: 9. Germline CDR1 reads MNHEY; CDR2 reads SVGAGI. The CDR3 totals 14 residues.

This chain connects TRBV5-1 to TRBJ2-2; TRBD1 might be the D (6 bases). The CDR3 consists of 15 residues. Trimming shortened V by 3 bases and J by 3 bases, and 12 bases separated the two germline ends. In germline, CDR1 is SGHRS, CDR2 YFSETQ. The CDR3 loop reads CASSSTGQDTGELFF. In DNA form, the CDR3 reads TGCGCCAGCAGCTCAACAGGGCAGGACACCGGGGAGCTGTTTTTT.

The count of this clone is one. The chain is built from TRBV7-9 and TRBJ1-2; the D gene is possibly TRBD1 (5 bases). From germline, CDR1 is SEHNR and CDR2 FQNEAQ (reference sequence). Trimming left V 1 base short and J 6 bases short, with 12 bases between. There are 14 residues in the CDR3. CDR3 in amino acids: CASSLGEGSHGYTF. The CDR3 DNA follows: TGTGCCAGCAGCTTAGGGGAGGGGAGTCATGGCTACACCTTC. Full variable domain (outside the CDR3, taken from reference TRBV7-9 and TRBJ1-2): DTGVSQNPRHKITKRGQNVTFRCDPISEHNRLYWYRQTLGQGPEFLTYFQNEAQLEKSRLLSDRFSAERPKGSFSTLEIQRTEQGDSAMYLCASSLGEGSHGYTFGSGTRLTVV.

Only one count was recorded for this clone. The genes are TRBV7-9 and TRBJ1-2, with D tentatively TRBD1 (6 bases). Germline values: CDR1 SEHNR, CDR2 FQNEAQ (reference sequence). This CDR3 comprises 15 residues. The V end was cut by 1 base, the J end by 8 bases, with 17 bases between. The CDR3, as DNA: TGTGCCAGCAGCTTAGACCGACAGGCCGTGATGGGCTACACCTTC. Translated: CASSLDRQAVMGYTF.

This chain links TRBV9 with TRBJ2-7; D may be TRBD1 (6 bases). CDR1 and CDR2 (germline): SGDLS, YYNGEE. V was shortened by 2 bases and J by 4 bases, with 31 bases between the two germline ends. The CDR3 covers 20 residues. The CDR3 region has the DNA TGTGCCAGCAGCGTCCCCTCCCCGACAGGTCCGTACTTCTACGGATACGAGCAGTACTTC. This codes for CASSVPSPTGPYFYGYEQYF.

This chain connects TRBV7-9 to TRBJ2-3; possibly TRBD2 for D (6 bases). V shed 8 bases and J shed 2 bases, with 11 bases lying between them. Germline V gene sequence: CDR1 SEHNR, CDR2 FQNEAQ (reference sequence). This CDR3 has 13 amino acids. The CDR3 region is CASGAGTTDTQYF. The CDR3 region has the DNA TGTGCCAGCGGGGCGGGGACCACAGATACGCAGTATTTT.

This clone appeared a few times. The chain employs TRBV6-1 and TRBJ2-6; D is unresolved. Germline CDR1 reads MNHNS; CDR2 reads SASEGT. The CDR3 has 14 residues. Deletions cut 6 bases from V and 3 bases from J, with 9 bases between. CDR3 nucleotide sequence: TGTGCCAGCAGCCTCGATAGTGGGGCCAACGTCCTGACTTTC. This encodes CASSLDSGANVLTF.

This chain uses TRBV11-2 with TRBJ2-1; D ambiguous. Germline V CDR1 and CDR2: SGHAT, FQNNGV. CDR3 length equals 10 residues. V lost 5 bases and J lost 6, with 2 bases in between. CDR3 coding DNA: TGTGCCAGCAGCCTCAATGAGCAGTTCTTC. Translation gives CASSLNEQFF.

This chain connects TRBV14 to TRBJ2-1; 9 nucleotides match TRBD2. The CDR3 covers 15 residues. Trimming at V came to 4 bases and at J to 5 bases, leaving 6 bases not matched to a gene. The germline CDR1 and CDR2 sequences are SGHDN and FVKESK. CDR3 nucleotide sequence: TGTGCCAGCAGCCCGGGGCTAGCGGGGAACAATGAGCAGTTCTTC. Translation gives CASSPGLAGNNEQFF. Together with reference TRBV14 and TRBJ2-1, the CDR3 gives the full variable domain: EAGVTQFPSHSVIEKGQTVTLRCDPISGHDNLYWYRRVMGKEIKFLLHFVKESKQDESGMPNNRFLAERTGGTYSTLKVQPAELEDSGVYFCASSPGLAGNNEQFFGPGTRLTVL.

The chain is built from TRBV6-5 and TRBJ2-7; D is perhaps TRBD1 (6 bases). Germline-derived CDR1 and CDR2 are MNHEY and SVGAGI. The V and J ends lost 0 bases and 1 base respectively, with 13 bases between them. The CDR3 covers 16 residues. This CDR3 is CASSYSGARVSYEQYF. In nucleotides, the CDR3 is TGTGCCAGCAGTTACTCGGGGGCAAGAGTATCCTACGAGCAGTACTTC.

The chain joins TRBV5-1 to TRBJ2-5; 7 bases agree with TRBD1. The length of the CDR3 is 13 residues. CDR1 SGHRS and CDR2 YFSETQ come from the germline V gene. Germline trimming cut 3 bases from V and 4 bases from J; bases unmatched to any gene: 3. Written as DNA, the CDR3 is TGCGCCAGCAGCTCGACAGGGTCAGAGACCCAGTACTTC. Amino acids: CASSSTGSETQYF.

The CDR3 coding sequence is TGTGCCAGCAGCCCCCGACGGGCTAGCCTGAGTCAAGAGACCCAGTACTTC. Encoded protein: CASSPRRASLSQETQYF. The chain carries TRBV3-1 (or the pseudogene TRBV3-2) and TRBJ2-5; maybe TRBD2 (5 bases). The ends were cut back, 4 bases at V and 2 bases at J, with 20 bases in the middle. CDR3 length equals 17 residues. CDR1 and CDR2 from the germline V gene are LGHDT and YNNKEL (reference sequence).

This chain connects TRBV27 to TRBJ1-1; D unresolved. This CDR3 region has 14 residues. CDR1 and CDR2 (germline): MNHEY, SMNVEV (reference sequence). Between the trimmed V and J ends, which lost 5 bases and 4 bases, there was a span of 14 bases. CDR3 sequence (DNA): TGTGCCAGCAGTACCTCCGGGGTGGTCACTGAAGCTTTCTTT. Protein: CASSTSGVVTEAFF.

The rearrangement uses TRBV29-1 and TRBJ2-5; 9 bases are a match to TRBD2. V gave up 4 bases and J gave up 5 bases; unmatched junction bases: 11. The CDR3 is 15 amino acids. Germline V CDR1 and CDR2: SQVTM, ANQGSEA. This CDR3 reads CSVGMSRGGRETQYF. In DNA, the CDR3 is TGCAGCGTTGGAATGTCGCGGGGGGGCCGGGAGACCCAGTACTTC.

The chain carries TRBV5-4 and TRBJ1-5; 8 bases match TRBD1. Germline V gene lookup returns CDR1 SGHNT and CDR2 YYREEE (reference sequence). With 4 bases clipped from V and 2 bases from J, the junction kept 5 bases outside the gene matches. The length of the CDR3 is 15 residues. This CDR3 reads CASSRRGLGNQPQHF. In DNA, the CDR3 is TGTGCCAGCAGCCGCAGGGGGCTGGGCAATCAGCCCCAGCATTTT.

This sequence joins TRBV5-1 and TRBJ1-2; no clear D. CDR3 length equals 12 residues. Germline-derived CDR1 and CDR2 are SGHRS and YFSETQ. Deletions cut 2 bases from V and 5 bases from J, with 7 bases between. The CDR3 sequence is CASSFRGYGYTF. CDR3 DNA: TGCGCCAGCAGCTTCCGGGGTTATGGCTACACCTTC.

V gene TRBV3-1 (or the pseudogene TRBV3-2) combines with J gene TRBJ2-1; 8 bases fit TRBD2. The V gene end was trimmed by 0 bases and the J gene end by 12 bases; junction bases not matched to a gene: 4. CDR1 is LGHDT, CDR2 YNNKEL, per germline (reference sequence). The CDR3 length is 13 residues. CDR3 sequence reads: CASSQDIGLAQFF. In nucleotides, the CDR3 is TGTGCCAGCAGCCAAGATATCGGACTAGCGCAGTTCTTC.

The chain carries TRBV2 and TRBJ2-2; 11 bases map to TRBD1. The CDR3 has 21 amino acids. CDR1 is SNHLY, CDR2 FYNNEI, per germline. V gave up 5 bases and J gave up 2 bases; unmatched junction bases: 19. CDR3 DNA sequence: TGTGCCAGCAGTACACCTTACCGGGACAGGGGGTATGGAACTAACACCGGGGAGCTGTTTTTT. It encodes CASSTPYRDRGYGTNTGELFF.

J is TRBJ1-1 and V is TRBV7-9, with TRBD1 matching over 7 bases. The CDR3 loop spans 13 amino acids. Germline trimming cut 8 bases from V and 2 bases from J; bases unmatched to any gene: 5. CDR1 is SEHNR, CDR2 FQNEAQ, per germline (reference sequence). The CDR3 DNA is TGTGCCAGCTCCCGGGACAGTAACACTGAAGCTTTCTTT. Protein product: CASSRDSNTEAFF. The full variable domain, rest sourced from reference TRBV7-9 and TRBJ1-1, is DTGVSQNPRHKITKRGQNVTFRCDPISEHNRLYWYRQTLGQGPEFLTYFQNEAQLEKSRLLSDRFSAERPKGSFSTLEIQRTEQGDSAMYLCASSRDSNTEAFFGQGTRLTVV.

The chain couples TRBV5-1 to TRBJ1-5; D is ambiguous. There are 14 residues in the CDR3. Germline CDR1 SGHRS, CDR2 YFSETQ. With 4 bases removed from V and 7 bases from J, the gap between germline ends came to 15 bases. CDR3 in amino acids: CASSPVGDKQPQHF. CDR3 coding DNA: TGCGCCAGCAGCCCGGTCGGGGATAAGCAGCCCCAGCATTTT.

The gene calls are TRBV7-3 and TRBJ2-5; 9 nucleotides agree with TRBD2. This CDR3 is 15 amino acids long. Germline V lookup: CDR1 SGHTA, CDR2 FQGTGA. Losses at the gene ends were 3 bases for V and 5 bases for J; bases not matched to a gene: 7. CDR3 DNA: TGTGCCAGCAGCTTCGGGGGCCTAGCGGGGGAGACCCAGTACTTC. Translated: CASSFGGLAGETQYF.

This clone was observed a few times. The J gene is TRBJ2-3, the V gene TRBV5-1; 11 nucleotides line up with TRBD2. The CDR3 is made up of 17 amino acids. CDR1 is SGHRS and CDR2 is YFSETQ in the germline V gene. The V and J ends lost 3 bases and 2 bases, in that order; junction bases with no gene match: 8. The CDR3 DNA is TGCGCCAGCAGCTCGACTAGCGGGGACCCGTTCACAGATACGCAGTATTTT. Translated: CASSSTSGDPFTDTQYF.

Written as DNA, the CDR3 is TGTGCCAGCCGCGGGTTTGGGACAGGTTATGGCTACACCTTC. Translated: CASRGFGTGYGYTF. The rearrangement links TRBV6-5 to TRBJ1-2; 8 bases are a match to TRBD1. V was clipped by 8 bases and J by 5 bases; unmatched bases: 10. Looked up from germline, CDR1 is MNHEY and CDR2 is SVGAGI. This CDR3 comprises 14 residues.

The V and J genes are TRBV29-1 and TRBJ2-3; 10 bases line up with TRBD1. Germline CDR1 reads SQVTM; CDR2 reads ANQGSEA. The trim removed 3 bases at V and 5 bases at J, leaving 5 bases unmatched. The CDR3 is 14 residues long. CDR3 bases: TGCAGCGTTGATGTCCGGGACAGGGGAGATACGCAGTATTTT. Translating it yields CSVDVRDRGDTQYF.

The CDR3 protein is CASSDRVTGELFF. The CDR3 bases are TGCGCCAGCAGCGACAGAGTCACCGGGGAGCTGTTTTTT. J is TRBJ2-2 and V is TRBV4-1; a possible D gene is TRBD1 (5 bases). CDR3 length: 13 residues. The V gene lost 5 bases and the J gene lost 4 bases, with 8 bases spanning the gap. Per the germline V gene, CDR1 is MGHRA and CDR2 is YSYEKL.

The rearrangement uses TRBV3-1 (or the pseudogene TRBV3-2) and TRBJ1-1; tentatively, D is TRBD1 (6 bases). Trimming took off 1 base at V and 6 bases at J, with 12 bases between the two ends. Germline lookup yields CDR1 LGHDT and CDR2 YNNKEL (reference sequence). The CDR3 extends over 14 amino acids. The chain's CDR3 is CASSQGGGASEAFF. CDR3 DNA sequence: TGTGCCAGCAGCCAAGGAGGGGGGGCCTCTGAAGCTTTCTTT.